This passage covers 15 T cell receptor beta chains from one sample sequenced in a study of PD-L1 blockade in urothelial cancer. Sequenced by immunoSEQ multiplex PCR; TCRdb stores in-frame clones only, minus some. In the table there are 70,000 to 75,000 clones, 84% of which are singletons. As for time point: pretreatment peripheral blood. The source material was PBMCs, sampled around atezolizumab (anti-PD-L1) treatment. The receptors come from a woman aged 70-85 years with urothelial cancer.

This clone was seen a few times. The chain uses TRBV5-1 and TRBJ2-1, with 8 nucleotides matching TRBD1. V was clipped by 0 bases and J by 1 base; unmatched bases: 0. CDR3 size: 15 residues. Looked up from germline, CDR1 is SGHRS and CDR2 is YFSETQ. CDR3 in amino acids: CASSLGQGSYNEQFF. In nucleotides, the CDR3 is TGCGCCAGCAGCTTGGGACAGGGGTCCTACAATGAGCAGTTCTTC.

The chain couples TRBV2 to TRBJ1-4, with D perhaps TRBD1 (6 bases). In germline, CDR1 is SNHLY, CDR2 FYNNEI. The CDR3 sequence is 16 residues long. Deletions cut 6 bases from V and 0 bases from J, with 14 bases between. CDR3 coding DNA: TGTGCCAGCAGAGAGGACAGCTCGCCAACTAATGAAAAACTGTTTTTT. Encoded protein: CASREDSSPTNEKLFF.

The chain combines TRBV30 with TRBJ2-5; the D gene is possibly TRBD2 (5 bases). V lost 0 bases and J lost 5, with 22 bases in between. CDR1 is GTSNPN, CDR2 SVGIG, per germline (reference sequence). CDR3 length equals 17 residues. CDR3: CAWSVLVALGVGETQYF. In nucleotides, the CDR3 is TGTGCCTGGAGTGTACTAGTGGCGCTCGGGGTAGGGGAGACCCAGTACTTC.

The chain uses TRBV29-1 and TRBJ1-5, with 11 bases matching TRBD1. Germline V CDR1 and CDR2: SQVTM, ANQGSEA. This CDR3 has 13 residues. V lost 6 bases and J lost 6; bases outside the gene matches: 4. CDR3 coding DNA: TGCAGCGTCGGGACAGGGGGAGGTCAGCCCCAGCATTTT. Protein product: CSVGTGGGQPQHF.

This clone was observed a few times. The chain uses TRBV5-4 and TRBJ1-1; D ambiguous. The CDR3 runs 15 residues. Germline CDR1 and CDR2: SGHNT and YYREEE (reference sequence). V lost 5 bases, J lost 1 base, and 15 bases lay in between. CDR3 DNA: TGTGCCAGCAGACTTGCCGGGATAGCGAACACTGAAGCTTTCTTT. The encoded protein is CASRLAGIANTEAFF.

J is TRBJ2-5 and V is TRBV7-9; D remains ambiguous. V was pared by 1 base and J by 5 bases, with 5 bases between. This CDR3 is 12 amino acids long. The germline gives CDR1 SEHNR, CDR2 FQNEAQ (reference sequence). CDR3 residues: CASSLGLETQYF. As DNA, the CDR3 is TGTGCCAGCAGCTTAGGTCTGGAGACCCAGTACTTC.

The chain is built from TRBV4-2 and TRBJ1-1; 8 bases match TRBD1. V gave up 0 bases and J gave up 5 bases; unmatched junction bases: 8. Germline values: CDR1 LGHNA, CDR2 YNFKEQ. The CDR3 contains 16 residues. The CDR3 loop is CASSQDMGRGLTEAFF. For the CDR3, the DNA is TGTGCCAGCAGCCAAGATATGGGCAGGGGGCTTACTGAAGCTTTCTTT.

This clone was seen a handful of times. The CDR3 sequence: CASSQDRVGYVNTEAFF. CDR3 DNA sequence: TGCGCCAGCAGCCAGGACAGGGTAGGGTACGTGAACACTGAAGCTTTCTTT. This rearrangement joins TRBV4-3 to TRBJ1-1, with 8 nucleotides matching TRBD1. The CDR3 loop spans 17 amino acids. J was trimmed by 0 bases and V by 3 bases; bases with no gene match: 9. Germline CDR1 and CDR2: LGHNA and YSLEER.

The chain employs TRBV10-3 and TRBJ2-3; TRBD2 matches 9 bases. From germline, CDR1 is ENHRY and CDR2 SYGVKD. The CDR3 has 17 amino acids. Trimming took 0 bases from V and 6 from J; bases not matched to a gene: 10. CDR3 nucleotides: TGTGCCATCAGTGAGTCGAAGGGCGGGAGGGCCGGGGATACGCAGTATTTT. Its translation: CAISESKGGRAGDTQYF.

The CDR3 coding sequence is TGTGCCAGCAGCCAAGAAACCGTAGCGGGAGGGCCGTACGAGCAGTACTTC. Translated, it gives CASSQETVAGGPYEQYF. The chain combines TRBV4-2 with TRBJ2-7; 11 nucleotides match TRBD2. Germline trimming cut 0 bases from V and 4 bases from J; bases unmatched to any gene: 8. Germline V lookup: CDR1 LGHNA, CDR2 YNFKEQ. The length of the CDR3 is 17 residues.

This rearrangement joins TRBV29-1 to TRBJ1-1; possible D gene TRBD1, 5 bases. Germline assignment: CDR1 SQVTM and CDR2 ANQGSEA. V lost 4 bases, J lost 5 bases, and 14 bases lay in between. The CDR3 totals 13 residues. The CDR3 nucleotides read TGCAGCGTTGGCGGCGTCAAGGGGACTGAAGCTTTCTTT. Protein: CSVGGVKGTEAFF.

The V call is TRBV28, the J call TRBJ1-4; D gene uncertain. CDR3 length equals 15 residues. V lost 3 bases and J 0 bases, leaving 8 bases between the germline ends. Germline V lookup: CDR1 MDHEN, CDR2 SYDVKM. The CDR3 sequence: CASSFRFATNEKLFF. The CDR3 DNA follows: TGTGCCAGCAGTTTCAGGTTCGCAACTAATGAAAAACTGTTTTTT.

Only a few counts were recorded for this clone. The chain links TRBV25-1 to TRBJ1-2; D remains ambiguous. CDR1 and CDR2 (germline): MGHDK, SYGVNS. Trimming took 7 bases from V and 7 from J, leaving 19 bases between them. This CDR3 comprises 14 residues. CDR3 bases: TGTGCCAGCAACCCCGGCCGCGGCATTGGTGGCTACACCTTC. Translation gives CASNPGRGIGGYTF.

The chain has TRBV20-1 and TRBJ2-3, with TRBD2 identical over 7 bases. V shed 8 bases, J shed 4 bases, and the junction held 3 bases outside the gene matches. CDR1 is DFQATT and CDR2 is SNEGSKA in the germline V gene (reference sequence). The CDR3 extends over 11 amino acids. The CDR3 bases are TGCAGTAGCGGGAATTCAGATACGCAGTATTTT. Translated, it gives CSSGNSDTQYF.

V is TRBV7-2 and J is TRBJ1-2, with D unresolved. The CDR3 consists of 14 residues. V lost 3 bases, J lost 0 bases, and 8 bases lay in between. Germline V gives CDR1 SGHTA, CDR2 FQGNSA. The CDR3 DNA follows: TGTGCCAGCAGCTTGAGGAGGGCTAACTATGGCTACACCTTC. It encodes CASSLRRANYGYTF. Full variable domain (outside the CDR3, taken from reference TRBV7-2 and TRBJ1-2): GAGVSQSPSNKVTEKGKDVELRCDPISGHTALYWYRQSLGQGLEFLIYFQGNSAPDKSGLPSDRFSAERTGGSVSTLTIQRTQQEDSAVYLCASSLRRANYGYTFGSGTRLTVV.